This T cell receptor beta chain was found in a study of T cell responses to AZD1222 COVID-19 vaccine. With respect to this clone: What it binds is unknown.

CDR1 is KGHDR and CDR2 is SFDVKD in the germline V gene. Deletions cut 5 bases from V and 10 bases from J, with 25 bases between. The length of the CDR3 is 17 residues. Overall study findings and caveats: Only 5 or 6 individuals given AZD1222 were seropositive at baseline. Most donors were white British and more were female, and clonal diversity was possibly underestimated. Compared with day 0, the breadth and depth of the Spike-specific TCR repertoire rose significantly after two doses of AZD1222.

TCRdb keeps only in-frame clones here, not all; method: immunoSEQ multiplex PCR. The sample contains 160,000 or so clones, 92% of which appear only once. This chain joins TRBV24-1 and TRBJ1-4; TRBD1 is a possible D gene (5 bases). Sequencing used peripheral blood, obtained on day 0 of MenACWY control vaccination. The sequence came from an adult in good health. As DNA, the CDR3 is TGTGCCACCAGTGGGGTCAGGGCCCTTTTCAGAGTGGGAAAACTGTTTTTT. It codes for CATSGVRALFRVGKLFF.